This T cell receptor beta chain comes out of a study of cytomegalovirus exposure and HLA in healthy donors. Overall study results and limits: One cluster of highly shared sequence variants probably arose as a sequencing artifact. The authors later found TCR association rates varying by HLA locus, with DRB1 most and HLA-C fewest. Most subjects had HLA-A and HLA-B alleles reportedly predicted accurately by TCR beta sequences.

On this clone itself: Its antigen is as yet unknown.

In the PCR, 60 Vbeta and 13 Jbeta primers were used. Clones were sequenced by immunoSEQ multiplex PCR, and TCRdb holds only the in-frame ones, with some missing. The table shows around 190,000 clones, with around three quarters occurring only once. The V segment lost 10 bases and the J segment 3 bases; nucleotides outside the gene matches: 6. The CDR3 is 13 amino acids. CDR1 is MDHEN, CDR2 SYDVKM, per germline. The chain recombines TRBV28 with TRBJ2-7, with 10 bases fitting TRBD2. The TCR was taken from a middle-aged woman in good health and CMV-seronegative. Sequencing was carried out using PBMCs. The DNA of the CDR3 is TGTGCCATCCTGGGGACTAGCGTCTACGAGCAGTACTTC. Translated: CAILGTSVYEQYF. Supplemented by reference TRBV28 and TRBJ2-7, the full variable domain reads DVKVTQSSRYLVKRTGEKVFLECVQDMDHENMFWYRQDPGLGLRLIYFSYDVKMKEKGDIPEGYSVSREKKERFSLILESASTNQTSMYLCAILGTSVYEQYFGPGTRLTVT.